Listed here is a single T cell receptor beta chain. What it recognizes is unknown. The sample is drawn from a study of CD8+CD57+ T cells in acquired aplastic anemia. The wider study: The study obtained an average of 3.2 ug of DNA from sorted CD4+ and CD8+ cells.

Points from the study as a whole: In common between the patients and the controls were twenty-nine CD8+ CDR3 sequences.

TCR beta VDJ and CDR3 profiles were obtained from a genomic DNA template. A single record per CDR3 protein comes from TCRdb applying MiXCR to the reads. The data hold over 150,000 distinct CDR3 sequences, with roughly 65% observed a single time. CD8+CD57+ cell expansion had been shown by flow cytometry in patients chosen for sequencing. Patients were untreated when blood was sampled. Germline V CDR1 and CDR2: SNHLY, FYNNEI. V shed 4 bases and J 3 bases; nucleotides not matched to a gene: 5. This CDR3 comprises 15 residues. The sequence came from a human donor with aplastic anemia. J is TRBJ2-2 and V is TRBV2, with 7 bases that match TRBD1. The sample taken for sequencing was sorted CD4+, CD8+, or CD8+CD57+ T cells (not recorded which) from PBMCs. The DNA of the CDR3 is TGTGCCAGCAGTGTTAACAGGGGCGACACCGGGGAGCTGTTTTTT. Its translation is CASSVNRGDTGELFF.